This TCR beta chain is from a study of blood T cell repertoires in COVID-19. On the study more broadly: Sites in the United States, Italy and Spain provided acute and convalescent COVID-19 samples.

The CDR3 extends over 14 amino acids. The germline V gene encodes CDR1 LNHDA and CDR2 SQIVND (reference sequence). The V end was cut by 2 bases, the J end by 3 bases, with 11 bases between. Original analysis: Amplification from reference gene primers served as the basis for estimated nucleated cell counts. Here immunoSEQ multiplex PCR was the method, and the copy in TCRdb shows in-frame clones only, minus some. That table gives V, J and clone size, and the DNA gave D and trimming. The table has about 45,000 clones, roughly nine tenths seen once. The chain has TRBV19 and TRBJ2-7, with TRBD1 as a possible D gene (7 bases). The sample taken for sequencing was peripheral blood. The TCR comes from a woman older than 75 with active COVID-19. The CDR3 region has the DNA TGTGCCAGTAGTATACGGCAGGGGGGCTACGAGCAGTACTTC. This encodes CASSIRQGGYEQYF.